The 30 T cell receptor beta chains below were found in one sample sequenced in a study of tumor and adjacent non-tumor tissue in lung cancer. TCRbeta libraries were built with three rounds of nested PCR, modified from ARM-PCR. TCRdb re-analysed the multiplex PCR reads in MiXCR, keeping a single row per CDR3 protein. The data contain tens of thousands of distinct CDR3 sequences, roughly 60% of them seen just once; the ten biggest clones take up 15% to 20%. This sample's RNA came from whole unsorted tissue. Distant lung tissue was collected more than 3 cm away from the tumor edge. Sequencing was performed on distant non-tumor lung tissue. These receptors all come from a woman in her thirties or forties with non-small cell lung cancer.

V is TRBV11-2 and J is TRBJ2-3; D not resolved. This CDR3 has 13 residues. Deletions cut 5 bases from V and 8 bases from J, with 14 bases between. Germline V CDR1 and CDR2: SGHAT, FQNNGV. The CDR3 sequence is CASSRHGLFTQYF. The CDR3 DNA follows: TGTGCCAGCAGCAGACATGGTCTATTTACGCAGTATTTT.

On this clonotype: It is likely a read error, because the conserved phenylalanine at the end of the CDR3 is missing. This sequence joins TRBV11-2 and TRBJ2-1; TRBD1 might be the D (6 bases). CDR1 is SGHAT, CDR2 FQNNGV, per germline. With 7 bases removed from V and 8 bases from J, the gap between germline ends came to 12 bases. This CDR3 has 12 amino acids. The CDR3, as DNA: TGTGCCAGCATCGAACAGGGCTATGAGCAGTTCCTC. Translated, it gives CASIEQGYEQFL.

Of note for this clonotype: The junction departs from the called germline gene at one end, perhaps through a read error. The rearrangement links TRBV6-6 to TRBJ1-2; 7 bases are a match to TRBD1. The CDR3 has 17 amino acids. Germline V gene lookup returns CDR1 MNHNY and CDR2 SVGAGI (reference sequence). CDR3 in amino acids: CVSSYSAKGQQIYGYAF. Here the CDR3 DNA reads TGTGTCAGCAGTTACTCGGCGAAGGGACAGCAGATCTATGGCTACGCCTTC.

For this clonotype: This CDR3 is missing its conserved last phenylalanine or tryptophan, likely due to a read error. The V and J genes are TRBV6-5 and TRBJ2-1; D remains ambiguous. The CDR3 runs to 15 residues. In germline, CDR1 is MNHEY, CDR2 SVGAGI. The CDR3 sequence: CVSSYSQYAGNEQFL. The CDR3 DNA sequence: TGTGTCAGCAGTTATTCCCAATATGCTGGTAATGAGCAGTTCCTC.

In the case of this clonotype: The junction departs from the called germline gene at one end, perhaps through a read error. The chain links TRBV11-2 to TRBJ2-2, with D perhaps matching TRBD2 (6 bases). CDR1 is SGHAT and CDR2 is FQNNGV in the germline V gene. CDR3 size: 14 residues. The chain's CDR3 is CASSKVLAPGEPLF. The DNA of the CDR3 is TGTGCCAGCAGCAAGGTCCTAGCGCCCGGGGAGCCGTTATTT.

This clonotype is labeled large. This chain uses TRBV4-1 with TRBJ2-1, with D perhaps matching TRBD2 (6 bases). The V end lost 6 bases, the J end lost 2 bases, and 14 bases lay between the germline ends. The CDR3 length is 15 residues. CDR1 and CDR2 (germline): MGHRA, YSYEKL. This chain's CDR3 is CASRMGRGTYNEQFF. DNA of the CDR3: TGCGCCAGCAGAATGGGGCGGGGAACCTACAATGAGCAGTTCTTC.

This clonotype was detected ten times or more. The chain recombines TRBV6-1 with TRBJ2-2; the match to TRBD1 covers 7 bases. The length of the CDR3 is 15 residues. The V gene end was trimmed by 3 bases and the J gene end by 1 base; junction bases not matched to a gene: 2. In germline, CDR1 is MNHNS, CDR2 SASEGT. The CDR3 nucleotides are TGTGCCAGCAGTGAGAGGACAGGGAACACCGGGGAGCTGTTTTTT. Translating gives CASSERTGNTGELFF.

In this sample, this clonotype turned up many times. CDR3 in DNA: TGTGCCAGCGGGGCTGGGAACACTGAAGCTTTCTTT. It yields the protein CASGAGNTEAFF. The V call is TRBV6-2 or TRBV6-3, the J call TRBJ1-1; D possibly corresponds to TRBD1 (5 bases). The CDR3 contains 12 residues. Trimming stripped 8 bases from V and 1 base from J, with 8 bases between. Per germline, CDR1 MNHEY and CDR2 SVGEGT.

Note on this clonotype: Its ends do not fully match the called genes, so a read error is possible. The chain recombines TRBV4-1 with TRBJ1-3; D is unresolved. CDR3 length: 16 residues. Germline CDR1 MGHRA, CDR2 YSYEKL. The CDR3 here is CASSPSLQASRNIIYF. DNA of the CDR3: TGCGCCAGCAGTCCTTCCCTACAAGCCTCTAGAAACATCATATATTTT.

Points on this clonotype: Being one base from a much bigger clone, this may be a read error. The chain employs TRBV20-1 and TRBJ1-2; unclear D gene. Deletions cut 5 bases from V and 6 bases from J, with 13 bases between. The germline CDR1 and CDR2 sequences are DFQATT and SNEGSKA (reference sequence). The CDR3 runs 12 residues. For the CDR3, the DNA is TGCAGTGCTGAGAGGGTATCGAATGGCTACACCTTC. It codes for CSAERVSNGYTF.

V is TRBV24-1 and J is TRBJ2-7, with no clear D. CDR1 is KGHDR, CDR2 SFDVKD, per germline. The CDR3 loop spans 15 amino acids. V lost 6 bases and J 0 bases, leaving 14 bases between the germline ends. The CDR3 is CATSNVKGYSYEQYF. In nucleotides, the CDR3 is TGTGCCACCAGTAACGTCAAGGGCTACTCCTACGAGCAGTACTTC.

This clonotype was counted many times. This chain joins TRBV28 and TRBJ2-3; 7 nucleotides align to TRBD1. The CDR3 totals 14 residues. Germline lookup yields CDR1 MDHEN and CDR2 SYDVKM. Trimming removed 8 bases from V and 3 bases from J; junction bases left unmatched: 8. CDR3 bases: TGTGCCAGCTCCGGACAGGACCAAACAGATACGCAGTATTTT. This codes for CASSGQDQTDTQYF.

The gene calls are TRBV11-2 and TRBJ2-2, with TRBD1 matching over 8 bases. The germline V gene has CDR1 SGHAT and CDR2 FQNNGV. There are 17 residues in the CDR3. CDR3 region: CTSSLARDRTLGGELFF. DNA of the CDR3: TGTACAAGCAGCTTAGCCAGGGACAGGACATTAGGCGGGGAGCTGTTTTTT.

The V gene is TRBV29-1, the J gene TRBJ1-1; D is uncertain. The germline V gene encodes CDR1 SQVTM and CDR2 ANQGSEA. This CDR3 spans 13 amino acids. CDR3 DNA sequence: TGCAGTGTTAATGGGGAGTGGGGCACTGAAGCTTTCTTT. Its protein is CSVNGEWGTEAFF.

This clonotype was seen repeatedly, ten times or more. The chain uses TRBV6-5 and TRBJ2-3, with 8 bases identical to TRBD2. CDR1 MNHEY and CDR2 SVGAGI come from the germline V gene. The CDR3 is 16 amino acids. Germline trimming cut 6 bases from V and 0 bases from J; bases unmatched to any gene: 8. CDR3 amino acids: CASRRIAGTSTDTQYF. The CDR3 DNA is TGTGCCAGCAGAAGAATAGCGGGGACTAGCACAGATACGCAGTATTTT.

Comment on this clonotype: At one end, the junction sequence differs from germline, possibly due to a read error. CDR3 region: CSDPGRDRFEQNF. CDR3 coding DNA: TGCAGCGACCCGGGCCGGGACAGGTTCGAGCAAAACTTC. The chain is built from TRBV29-1 and TRBJ2-7; 8 bases are a match to TRBD1. The CDR3 spans 13 residues. CDR1 is SQVTM, CDR2 ANQGSEA, per germline.

This clonotype was picked up a small number of times. The chain couples TRBV20-1 to TRBJ1-6; D is undetermined. The ends were cut back, 2 bases at V and 0 bases at J, with 8 bases in the middle. Germline V gene lookup returns CDR1 DFQATT and CDR2 SNEGSKA (reference sequence). This CDR3 is 15 amino acids long. The chain's CDR3 is CSARWPDSYNSPLHF. In DNA, the CDR3 is TGCAGTGCTAGATGGCCGGACTCCTATAATTCACCCCTCCACTTT.

Concerning this clonotype: A much larger clone lies a single base off, so this may be a read error. This sequence joins TRBV10-3 and TRBJ1-1; TRBD1 might be the D (5 bases). Germline CDR1 reads ENHRY; CDR2 reads SYGVKD. This CDR3 has 13 amino acids. This chain's CDR3 is CAVSDWGLTEAFF. CDR3 bases: TGTGCCGTCAGTGATTGGGGACTCACTGAAGCTTTCTTT.

Remarks on this clonotype: The junction and the germline gene differ at one end; a read error may be behind it. This chain connects TRBV6-5 to TRBJ2-5; TRBD2 agrees at 9 bases. Germline V gives CDR1 MNHEY, CDR2 SVGAGI. CDR3 length: 13 amino acids. The CDR3 DNA follows: TGTTCCAGCAGAGGGACTAGCCTCGAGACTCAGTACTTC. This sequence encodes CSSRGTSLETQYF.

Concerning this clonotype: The CDR3 does not end in the conserved phenylalanine or tryptophan, so this is likely a read error. The CDR3: CASSRGDYNEQFL. Written as DNA, the CDR3 is TGTGCCAGTAGCCGGGGGGATTACAATGAGCAGTTCCTC. The chain joins TRBV11-2 to TRBJ2-1; 7 bases map to TRBD2. V lost 9 bases, J lost 4 bases, and 6 bases stayed unmatched. The CDR3 is made up of 13 amino acids. Germline-derived CDR1 and CDR2 are SGHAT and FQNNGV.

This chain links TRBV10-3 with TRBJ2-1, with D tentatively TRBD1 (5 bases). This CDR3 comprises 14 residues. The germline V gene encodes CDR1 ENHRY and CDR2 SYGVKD. CDR3 in amino acids: CVIKGASATGEQFF. The CDR3 DNA follows: TGTGTCATTAAAGGGGCCAGCGCGACCGGTGAGCAGTTCTTC.

In its sample, this clonotype was seen once. The rearrangement joins TRBV7-8 to TRBJ2-3, with 7 bases lining up with TRBD2. The CDR3 covers 17 residues. V trimming: 5 bases; J trimming: 7 bases; junction bases outside the gene matches: 18. Germline CDR1 and CDR2: SGHVS and FQNEAQ. In DNA form, the CDR3 reads TGTGCCAGCAGCCTTTACGGTCTAGCGGCGGAGGCATATACGCAGTATTTT. Its protein product is CASSLYGLAAEAYTQYF.

This chain links TRBV11-2 with TRBJ2-4; 9 bases are a match to TRBD2. Germline CDR1 reads SGHAT; CDR2 reads FQNNGV. The CDR3 spans 16 residues. V gave up 7 bases and J gave up 7 bases; unmatched junction bases: 14. The CDR3 DNA reads as TGTGCCAGCATCCCTCTGATTAGCGGGAGAGACAACATTCAGTACTTC. It specifies CASIPLISGRDNIQYF.

This clonotype was seen many times. A much larger clonotype is one base distant, so this may be a read error. This chain joins TRBV11-1 and TRBJ1-1; no reliable D call. CDR1 SGHAT and CDR2 FQDESV come from the germline V gene (reference sequence). This CDR3 spans 13 amino acids. With 3 bases removed from V and 3 bases from J, the gap between germline ends came to 8 bases. CDR3 DNA sequence: TGTGCCAGCAGCTTTAGTCTCGACACTGAAGCTTTCTTT. Its protein is CASSFSLDTEAFF. Together with reference TRBV11-1 and TRBJ1-1, the CDR3 gives the full variable domain: EAEVAQSPRYKITEKSQAVAFWCDPISGHATLYWYRQILGQGPELLVQFQDESVVDDSQLPKDRFSAERLKGVDSTLKIQPAELGDSAMYLCASSFSLDTEAFFGQGTRLTVV.

The chain has TRBV11-2 and TRBJ2-3, with D unresolved. The CDR3 totals 14 residues. The germline V gene has CDR1 SGHAT and CDR2 FQNNGV. V was cut by 7 bases and J by 4 bases, with 15 bases left in between. CDR3 sequence: CASNPLSTADTQYF. In DNA, the CDR3 is TGTGCCAGCAACCCTCTAAGCACTGCAGATACGCAGTATTTT.

Notes on this clonotype: The final CDR3 position lacks the conserved phenylalanine or tryptophan, pointing to a likely read error. This chain connects TRBV4-1 to TRBJ1-5; tentatively, D is TRBD1 (6 bases). CDR3 length: 13 residues. Per germline, CDR1 MGHRA and CDR2 YSYEKL. The CDR3 nucleotides read TGCGCCAGCAGTGTACAGGGTGATCAGTCCCAGCATTAT. It yields the protein CASSVQGDQSQHY.

This clonotype has at least ten counts. V usage is TRBV20-1 and J usage is TRBJ2-7; D is undetermined. The CDR3 spans 11 residues. Per germline, CDR1 DFQATT and CDR2 SNEGSKA (reference sequence). The V end lost 4 bases, the J end lost 5 bases, and 9 bases lay between the germline ends. The CDR3 protein is CSAITRNEQYF. The CDR3 coding sequence is TGCAGTGCTATCACCCGGAACGAGCAGTACTTC.

In its sample, this clonotype was seen many times. The chain employs TRBV20-1 and TRBJ2-7, with TRBD2 identical over 9 bases. The CDR3 covers 14 residues. The germline CDR1 and CDR2 sequences are DFQATT and SNEGSKA (reference sequence). V trimming: 6 bases; J trimming: 7 bases; junction bases outside the gene matches: 13. The CDR3 DNA reads TGCAGTGCCGACTCCCGCGGGGGGGCCGGTGAGCAGTACTTC. Protein product: CSADSRGGAGEQYF.

Of note for this clonotype: One end of the junction is discordant with germline, which a read error may explain. The chain employs TRBV20-1 and TRBJ2-5, with D possibly being TRBD2 (6 bases). The CDR3 extends over 15 amino acids. Germline-derived CDR1 and CDR2 are DFQATT and SNEGSKA (reference sequence). CDR3 sequence (DNA): TGCAGTTCTAGAGATAGGGTCAAGGGAGGAGAGACCCAGTACTTC. Translating it yields CSSRDRVKGGETQYF.

This clonotype was detected many times. J is TRBJ2-2 and V is TRBV6-1; 9 bases fit TRBD1. Germline V lookup: CDR1 MNHNS, CDR2 SASEGT. The CDR3 spans 14 residues. V shed 6 bases and J 2 bases; nucleotides not matched to a gene: 1. Here the CDR3 reads CASSTGGNTGELFF. The CDR3 DNA is TGTGCCAGCAGCACAGGGGGCAACACCGGGGAGCTGTTTTTT.